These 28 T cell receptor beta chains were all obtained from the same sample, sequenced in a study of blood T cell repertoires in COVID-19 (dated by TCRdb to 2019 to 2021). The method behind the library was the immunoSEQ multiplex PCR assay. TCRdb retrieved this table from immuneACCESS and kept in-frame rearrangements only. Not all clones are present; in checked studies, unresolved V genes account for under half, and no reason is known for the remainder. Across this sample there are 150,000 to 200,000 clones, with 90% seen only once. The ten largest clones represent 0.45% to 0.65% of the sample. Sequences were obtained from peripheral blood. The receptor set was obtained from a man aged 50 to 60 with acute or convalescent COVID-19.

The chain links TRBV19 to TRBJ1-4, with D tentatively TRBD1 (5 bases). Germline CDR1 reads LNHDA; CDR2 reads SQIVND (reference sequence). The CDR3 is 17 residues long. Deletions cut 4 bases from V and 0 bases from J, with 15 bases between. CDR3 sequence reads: CASSTVGRGATNEKLFF. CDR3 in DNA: TGTGCCAGTAGTACCGTCGGGAGGGGTGCAACTAATGAAAAACTGTTTTTT.

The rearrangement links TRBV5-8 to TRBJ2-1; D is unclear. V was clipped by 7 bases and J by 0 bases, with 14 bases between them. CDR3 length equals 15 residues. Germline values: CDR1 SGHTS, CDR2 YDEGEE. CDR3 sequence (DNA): TGTGCCAGCCTTACGTACCTGAGCTCCTACAATGAGCAGTTCTTC. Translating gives CASLTYLSSYNEQFF.

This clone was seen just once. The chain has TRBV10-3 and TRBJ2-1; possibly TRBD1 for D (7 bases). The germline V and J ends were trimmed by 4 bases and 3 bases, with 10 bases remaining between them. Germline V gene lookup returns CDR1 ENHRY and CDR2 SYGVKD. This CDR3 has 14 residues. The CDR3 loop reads CAISGGDSYNEQFF. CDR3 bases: TGTGCCATCAGTGGGGGGGACAGCTACAATGAGCAGTTCTTC.

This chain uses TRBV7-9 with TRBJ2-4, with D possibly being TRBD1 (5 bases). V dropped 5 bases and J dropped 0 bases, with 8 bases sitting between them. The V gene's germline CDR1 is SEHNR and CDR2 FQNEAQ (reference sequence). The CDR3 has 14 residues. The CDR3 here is CASSETVAKNIQYF. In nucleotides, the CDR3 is TGTGCCAGCAGCGAGACAGTAGCCAAAAACATTCAGTACTTC.

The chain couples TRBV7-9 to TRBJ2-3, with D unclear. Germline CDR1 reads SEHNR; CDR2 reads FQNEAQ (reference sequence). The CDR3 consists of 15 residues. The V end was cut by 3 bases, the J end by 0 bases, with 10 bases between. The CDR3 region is CASSLRLESTDTQYF. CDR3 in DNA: TGTGCCAGCAGCTTGCGACTGGAAAGCACAGATACGCAGTATTTT.

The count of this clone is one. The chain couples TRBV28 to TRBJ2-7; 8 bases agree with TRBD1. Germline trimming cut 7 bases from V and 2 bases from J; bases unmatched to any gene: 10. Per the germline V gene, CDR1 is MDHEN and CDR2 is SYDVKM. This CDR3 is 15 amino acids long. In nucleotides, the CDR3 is TGTGCCAGCATCGCCCGGGACAGGCTCACCTACGAGCAGTACTTC. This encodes CASIARDRLTYEQYF. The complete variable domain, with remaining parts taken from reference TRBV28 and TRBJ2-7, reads DVKVTQSSRYLVKRTGEKVFLECVQDMDHENMFWYRQDPGLGLRLIYFSYDVKMKEKGDIPEGYSVSREKKERFSLILESASTNQTSMYLCASIARDRLTYEQYFGPGTRLTVT.

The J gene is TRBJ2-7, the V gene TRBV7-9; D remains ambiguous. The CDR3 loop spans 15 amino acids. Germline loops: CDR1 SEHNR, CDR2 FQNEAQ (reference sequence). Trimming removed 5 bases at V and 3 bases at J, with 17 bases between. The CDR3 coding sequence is TGTGCCAGCAGCCTCTTTACCCAAGGAGTCTACGAGCAGTACTTC. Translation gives CASSLFTQGVYEQYF.

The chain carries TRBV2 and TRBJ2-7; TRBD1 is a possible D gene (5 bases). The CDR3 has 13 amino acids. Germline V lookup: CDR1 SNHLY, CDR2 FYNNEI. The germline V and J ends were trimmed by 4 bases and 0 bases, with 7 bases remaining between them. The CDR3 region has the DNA TGTGCCAGCAGTGGGGGCAACTCCTACGAGCAGTACGTC. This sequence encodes CASSGGNSYEQYV.

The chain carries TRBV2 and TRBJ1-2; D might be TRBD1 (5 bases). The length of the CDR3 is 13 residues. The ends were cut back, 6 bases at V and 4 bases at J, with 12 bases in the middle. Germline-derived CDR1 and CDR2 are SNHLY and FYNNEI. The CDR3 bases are TGTGCCAGCAGGGAGGGGACCGGCTATGGCTACACCTTC. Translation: CASREGTGYGYTF.

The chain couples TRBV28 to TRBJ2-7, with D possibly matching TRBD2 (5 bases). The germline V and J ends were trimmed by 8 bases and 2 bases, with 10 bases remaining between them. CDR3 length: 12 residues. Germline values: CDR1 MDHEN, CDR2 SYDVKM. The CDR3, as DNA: TGTGCCAGCGTGAGCGGAACCTACGAGCAGTACTTC. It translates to CASVSGTYEQYF.

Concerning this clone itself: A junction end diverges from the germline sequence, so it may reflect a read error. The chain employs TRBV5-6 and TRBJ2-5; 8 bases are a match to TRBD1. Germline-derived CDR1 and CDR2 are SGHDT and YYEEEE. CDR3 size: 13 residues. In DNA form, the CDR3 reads TGTGCCAGCACCTTGACAGGGGTAGAGACCCAGTACTTC. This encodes CASTLTGVETQYF.

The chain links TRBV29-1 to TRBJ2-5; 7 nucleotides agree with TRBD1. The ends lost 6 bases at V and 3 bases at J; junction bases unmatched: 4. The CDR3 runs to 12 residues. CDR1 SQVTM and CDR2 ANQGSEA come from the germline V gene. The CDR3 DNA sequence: TGCAGCGTCGCCGGGACAGAAGAGACCCAGTACTTC. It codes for CSVAGTEETQYF. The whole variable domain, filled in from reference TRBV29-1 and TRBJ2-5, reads SAVISQKPSRDICQRGTSLTIQCQVDSQVTMMFWYRQQPGQSLTLIATANQGSEATYESGFVIDKFPISRPNLTFSTLTVSNMSPEDSSIYLCSVAGTEETQYFGPGTRLLVL.

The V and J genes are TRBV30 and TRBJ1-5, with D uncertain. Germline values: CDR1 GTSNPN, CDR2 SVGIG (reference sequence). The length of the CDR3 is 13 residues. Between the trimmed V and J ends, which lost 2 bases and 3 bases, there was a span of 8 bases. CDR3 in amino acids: CAWSLQVNQPQHF. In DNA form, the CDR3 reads TGTGCCTGGAGTTTGCAGGTCAATCAGCCCCAGCATTTT.

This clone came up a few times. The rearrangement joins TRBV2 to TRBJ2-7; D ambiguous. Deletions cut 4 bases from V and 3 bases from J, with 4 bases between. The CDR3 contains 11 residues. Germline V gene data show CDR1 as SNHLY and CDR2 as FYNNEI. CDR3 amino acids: CASSGSYEQYV. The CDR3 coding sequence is TGTGCCAGCAGTGGCAGCTACGAGCAGTACGTC.

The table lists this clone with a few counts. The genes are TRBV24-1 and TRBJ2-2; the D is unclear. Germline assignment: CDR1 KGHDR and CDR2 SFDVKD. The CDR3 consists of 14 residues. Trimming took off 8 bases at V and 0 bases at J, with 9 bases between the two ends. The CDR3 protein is CATNPGTNTGELFF. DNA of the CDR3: TGTGCCACCAATCCAGGAACGAACACCGGGGAGCTGTTTTTT.

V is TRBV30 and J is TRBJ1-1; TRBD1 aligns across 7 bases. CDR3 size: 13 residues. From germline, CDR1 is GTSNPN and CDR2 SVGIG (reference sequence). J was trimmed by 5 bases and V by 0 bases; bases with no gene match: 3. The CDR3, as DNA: TGTGCCTGGAGTGTTCTACAGGGGACTGAAGCTTTCTTT. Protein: CAWSVLQGTEAFF.

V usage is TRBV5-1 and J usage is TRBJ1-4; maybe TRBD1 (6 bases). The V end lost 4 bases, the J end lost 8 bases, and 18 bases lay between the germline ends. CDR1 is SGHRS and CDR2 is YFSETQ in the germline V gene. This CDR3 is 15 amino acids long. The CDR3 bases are TGCGCCAGCAGCGCGGACAGCACTAGGGGGGAAAAACTGTTTTTT. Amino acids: CASSADSTRGEKLFF.

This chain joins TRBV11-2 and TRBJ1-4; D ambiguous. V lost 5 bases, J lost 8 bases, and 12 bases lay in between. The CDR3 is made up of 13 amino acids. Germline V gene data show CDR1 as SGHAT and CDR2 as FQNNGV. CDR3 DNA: TGTGCCAGCAGCCCGGAGGAGGCCGAAAAACTGTTTTTT. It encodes CASSPEEAEKLFF.

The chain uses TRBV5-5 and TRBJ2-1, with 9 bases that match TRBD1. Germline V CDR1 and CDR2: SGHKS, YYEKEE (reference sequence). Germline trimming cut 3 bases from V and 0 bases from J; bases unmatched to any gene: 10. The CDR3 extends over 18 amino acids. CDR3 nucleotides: TGTGCCAGCAGCTCAGGTCCCGGGACAGGGATCTCCTACAATGAGCAGTTCTTC. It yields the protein CASSSGPGTGISYNEQFF.

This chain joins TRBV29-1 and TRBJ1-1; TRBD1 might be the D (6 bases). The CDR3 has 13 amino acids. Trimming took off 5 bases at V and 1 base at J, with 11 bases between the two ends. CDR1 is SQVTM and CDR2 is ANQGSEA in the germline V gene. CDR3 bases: TGCAGCGTTTGCATGGACAGGAACACTGAAGCTTTCTTT. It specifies CSVCMDRNTEAFF.

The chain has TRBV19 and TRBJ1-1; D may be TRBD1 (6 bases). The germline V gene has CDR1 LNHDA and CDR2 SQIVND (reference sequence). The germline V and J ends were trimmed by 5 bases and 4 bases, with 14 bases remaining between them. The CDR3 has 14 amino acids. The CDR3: CASSLGHPSTEAFF. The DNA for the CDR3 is TGTGCCAGTAGTTTGGGACACCCGAGCACTGAAGCTTTCTTT.

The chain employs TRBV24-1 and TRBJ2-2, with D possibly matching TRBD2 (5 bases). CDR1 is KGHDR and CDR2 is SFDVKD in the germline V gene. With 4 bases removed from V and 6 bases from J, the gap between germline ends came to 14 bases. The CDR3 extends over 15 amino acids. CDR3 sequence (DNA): TGTGCCACCAGTGACCCCTCGAGAGGGCCCGGGGAGCTGTTTTTT. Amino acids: CATSDPSRGPGELFF.

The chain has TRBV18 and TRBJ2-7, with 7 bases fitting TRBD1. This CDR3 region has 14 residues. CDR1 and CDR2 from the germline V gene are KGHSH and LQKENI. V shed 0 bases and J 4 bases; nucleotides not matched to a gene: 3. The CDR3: CASSPPAGGYEQYF. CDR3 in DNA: TGTGCCAGCTCACCACCAGCAGGGGGATACGAGCAGTACTTC. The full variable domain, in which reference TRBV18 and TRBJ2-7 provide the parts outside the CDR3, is NAGVMQNPRHLVRRRGQEARLRCSPMKGHSHVYWYRQLPEEGLKFMVYLQKENIIDESGMPKERFSAEFPKEGPSILRIQQVVRGDSAAYFCASSPPAGGYEQYFGPGTRLTVT.

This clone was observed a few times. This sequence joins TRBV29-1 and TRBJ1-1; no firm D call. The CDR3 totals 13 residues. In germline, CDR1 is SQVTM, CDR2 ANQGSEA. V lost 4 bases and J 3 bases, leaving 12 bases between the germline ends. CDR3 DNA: TGCAGCGTTGTCGACGGCGGGGACACTGAAGCTTTCTTT. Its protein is CSVVDGGDTEAFF. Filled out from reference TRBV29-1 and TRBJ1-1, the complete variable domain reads SAVISQKPSRDICQRGTSLTIQCQVDSQVTMMFWYRQQPGQSLTLIATANQGSEATYESGFVIDKFPISRPNLTFSTLTVSNMSPEDSSIYLCSVVDGGDTEAFFGQGTRLTVV.

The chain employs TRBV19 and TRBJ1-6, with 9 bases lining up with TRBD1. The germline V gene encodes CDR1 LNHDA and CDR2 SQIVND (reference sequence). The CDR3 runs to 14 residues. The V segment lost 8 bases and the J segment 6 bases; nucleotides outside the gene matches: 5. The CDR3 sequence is CASGPGQGNSPLHF. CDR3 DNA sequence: TGTGCCAGTGGACCGGGACAGGGTAATTCACCCCTCCACTTT.

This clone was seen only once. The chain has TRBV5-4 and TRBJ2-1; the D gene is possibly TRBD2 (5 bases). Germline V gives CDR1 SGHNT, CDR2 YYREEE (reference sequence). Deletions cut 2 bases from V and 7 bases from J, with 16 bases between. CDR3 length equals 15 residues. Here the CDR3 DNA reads TGTGCCAGCAGCTTTGGTGACGAGGGTACTAATGAGCAGTTCTTC. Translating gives CASSFGDEGTNEQFF. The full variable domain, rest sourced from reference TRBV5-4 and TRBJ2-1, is ETGVTQSPTHLIKTRGQQVTLRCSSQSGHNTVSWYQQALGQGPQFIFQYYREEENGRGNFPPRFSGLQFPNYSSELNVNALELDDSALYLCASSFGDEGTNEQFFGPGTRLTVL.

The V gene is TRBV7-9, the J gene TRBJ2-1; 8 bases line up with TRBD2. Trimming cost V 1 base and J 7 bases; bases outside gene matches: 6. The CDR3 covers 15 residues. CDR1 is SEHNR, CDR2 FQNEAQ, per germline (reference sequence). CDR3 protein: CASSLGSGGGNEQFF. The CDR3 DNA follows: TGTGCCAGCAGCTTAGGGAGCGGGGGAGGGAATGAGCAGTTCTTC.

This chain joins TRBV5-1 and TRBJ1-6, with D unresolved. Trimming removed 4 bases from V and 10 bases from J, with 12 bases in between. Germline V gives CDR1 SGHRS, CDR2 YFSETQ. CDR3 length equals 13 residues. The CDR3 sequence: CASSAQENSPLHF. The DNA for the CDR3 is TGCGCCAGCAGCGCCCAAGAGAACTCACCCCTCCACTTT.